The 5 T cell receptor beta chains given below trace back to one sample, sequenced in a study of blood T cell repertoires in COVID-19. Generated by immunoSEQ multiplex PCR, the TCRdb table keeps only in-frame clones and is missing some. This sample yields 300,000 to 400,000 clones, of which 70% to 90% are seen a single time; 0.95% to 1% belongs to the top ten. The sequenced sample was PBMCs or T cells enriched from blood (not recorded which). The source of these receptors is a woman aged 25 to 39 with acute COVID-19.

The J gene is TRBJ2-7, the V gene TRBV4-1; D might be TRBD1 (6 bases). Germline CDR1 reads MGHRA; CDR2 reads YSYEKL. The CDR3 spans 13 residues. V lost 0 bases and J 3 bases, leaving 6 bases between the germline ends. In DNA, the CDR3 is TGCGCCAGCAGCCAAGAACAGGGCTACGAGCAGTACTTC. Protein sequence: CASSQEQGYEQYF.

The V gene is TRBV19, the J gene TRBJ2-1; TRBD2 matches at 9 bases. With V trimmed by 3 bases and J by 4 bases, 7 bases remained unmatched. The germline V gene encodes CDR1 LNHDA and CDR2 SQIVND (reference sequence). This CDR3 is 16 amino acids long. CDR3 protein: CASSIPSAGGYNEQFF. CDR3 coding DNA: TGTGCCAGTAGTATCCCCTCTGCGGGGGGGTACAATGAGCAGTTCTTC.

V is TRBV3-1 (or the pseudogene TRBV3-2) and J is TRBJ2-5, with 7 bases identical to TRBD2. Germline lookup yields CDR1 LGHDT and CDR2 YNNKEL (reference sequence). The CDR3 covers 16 residues. Trimming cost V 1 base and J 3 bases; bases outside gene matches: 8. CDR3 nucleotides: TGTGCCAGCAGCCAAGGGCTAGCGGCGCTCAAAGAGACCCAGTACTTC. Translating it yields CASSQGLAALKETQYF.

V is TRBV5-1 and J is TRBJ1-1, with D unresolved. Deletions cut 6 bases from V and 2 bases from J, with 14 bases between. Germline V gene sequence: CDR1 SGHRS, CDR2 YFSETQ. The CDR3 length is 14 residues. The CDR3 DNA follows: TGCGCCAGCAAATCCGCGGGAGGCAACACTGAAGCTTTCTTT. This translates into CASKSAGGNTEAFF.

This clone was observed a handful of times. The chain employs TRBV4-2 and TRBJ1-6; the D is unclear. This CDR3 comprises 17 residues. The V gene's germline CDR1 is LGHNA and CDR2 YNFKEQ. V gave up 0 bases and J gave up 10 bases, with 19 bases separating them. The chain's CDR3 is CASSQDPVGEVASPLHF. The CDR3 region has the DNA TGTGCCAGCAGCCAAGACCCTGTCGGAGAGGTGGCCTCACCCCTCCACTTT.